The present TCR beta chain was sequenced within a study of T cells in Graves' hyperthyroidism and ophthalmopathy. With respect to this clonotype: The antigen is unknown.

RNA transcripts yielded amplified TCR beta CDR3 regions. An initial round of RT-PCR targeting the TCR CDR3 relied on the HTBI primer set. From the multiplex PCR reads, TCRdb called clonotypes with MiXCR, one entry per CDR3 protein. The sample shows approximately 640,000 distinct CDR3 sequences, approximately 15% of them seen only once. Germline values: CDR1 MNHEY, CDR2 SVGEGT. Unmatched junction bases numbered 10, after V lost 0 bases and J lost 5 bases. The CDR3 contains 18 residues. Findings of the study overall: It was a median about seven months before onset that the model predicted ophthalmopathy.

Cells are PBMCs isolated from about 10 ml of fresh blood. The sequenced material came from blood. The TCR comes from a man in his fifties or sixties with Graves' hyperthyroidism. The J gene is TRBJ2-1, the V gene TRBV6-2 or TRBV6-3, with 10 bases lining up with TRBD2. The CDR3 DNA reads TGTGCCAGCAGTTACTCTGCTAGCGGGAGCTCTTGGGACAATGAGCAGTTCTTC. This translates into CASSYSASGSSWDNEQFF.